This TCR beta chain was obtained from a study of cytomegalovirus exposure and HLA in healthy donors. The PCR ran on 60 Vbeta and 13 Jbeta primers. Profiling relied on immunoSEQ multiplex PCR, and the TCRdb table lists in-frame clones only, not all of them. Of roughly 200,000 clones in the sample, under 85% were seen once. Germline-derived CDR1 and CDR2 are MGHRA and YSYEKL. The CDR3 totals 15 residues. Trimming took 4 bases from V and 2 from J; bases not matched to a gene: 4. Sequenced sample: PBMCs. V and J are TRBV4-1 and TRBJ2-7, with 11 bases matching TRBD2. This TCR derives from a man aged 45-65 years in good health and CMV-seronegative. The CDR3 region is CASSLTSGSPYEQYF. The CDR3 coding sequence is TGCGCCAGCAGCCTCACTAGCGGGAGTCCCTACGAGCAGTACTTC.